One TCR beta chain is described in this entry. The antigen is not known. V trimming: 9 bases; J trimming: 4 bases; junction bases outside the gene matches: 6. CDR1 MNHEY and CDR2 SMNVEV come from the germline V gene (reference sequence). The CDR3 extends over 13 amino acids. This record belongs to a study of immune cell composition in non-small cell lung cancer. General study points: Tumour-associated clones >0.5% occurred in 33% of adenocarcinomas, roughly 80% of squamous. Overall clonality, unlike maximal tumour-associated clone frequency, did not predict TIL reactivity. Tumour-reactive clones were not shown to match dominant in vivo tumour clones.

Normal lung sampling was at least 3 cm from the tumour, as distant as possible. Template was genomic DNA from frozen, unsorted single-cell suspensions. Measured with immunoSEQ multiplex PCR; TCRdb has only the in-frame clones, and not every one. The sample has around 3,500 clones; roughly four fifths are singletons. The chain joins TRBV27 to TRBJ2-7; 10 positions match TRBD1. What was sequenced was non-adjacent lung tissue. The TCR originated in a human donor with non-small cell lung cancer. The CDR3 DNA reads TGTGCCAGTGGGGACAGGGGTGCTTACGAGCAGTACTTC. Residues: CASGDRGAYEQYF.